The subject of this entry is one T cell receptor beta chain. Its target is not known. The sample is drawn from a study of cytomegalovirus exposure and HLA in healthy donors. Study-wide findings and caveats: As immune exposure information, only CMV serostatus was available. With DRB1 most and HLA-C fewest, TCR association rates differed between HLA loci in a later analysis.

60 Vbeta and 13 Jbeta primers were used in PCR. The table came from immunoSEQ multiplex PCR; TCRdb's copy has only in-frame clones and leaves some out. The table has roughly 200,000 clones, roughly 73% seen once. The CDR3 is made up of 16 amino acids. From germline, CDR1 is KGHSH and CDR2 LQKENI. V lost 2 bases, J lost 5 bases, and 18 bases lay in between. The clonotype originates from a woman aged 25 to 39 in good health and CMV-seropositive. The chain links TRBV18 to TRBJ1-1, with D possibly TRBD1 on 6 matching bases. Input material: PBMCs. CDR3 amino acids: CASSPGEVGAATEAFF. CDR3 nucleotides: TGTGCCAGCTCACCAGGGGAAGTGGGGGCGGCGACTGAAGCTTTCTTT.